Described below is a single T cell receptor (beta chain) sequence and its context. This CDR3 region has 14 residues. Germline-derived CDR1 and CDR2 are SNHLY and FYNNEI. Unmatched junction bases numbered 5, after V lost 7 bases and J lost 5 bases. TCRdb's table, derived via immunoSEQ multiplex PCR, lists solely in-frame clones and lacks some. The data contain 190,000 or so clones, less than 95% of them singletons. This sample stems from a study of blood T cell repertoires in COVID-19. The sequenced sample was peripheral blood. The rearrangement uses TRBV2 and TRBJ1-1; TRBD1 matches at 12 bases. The TCR originated in a man aged 25 to 40 with COVID-19, enrolled during active disease. The CDR3 region has the DNA TGTGCCAGCAACAGGGACAGGGGGCGGACTGAAGCTTTCTTT. Its translation: CASNRDRGRTEAFF.